What follows are 22 T cell receptor beta chains derived from one specimen sequenced in a study of identical twins. TCRdb re-analysed the 5' RACE reads in MiXCR, keeping a single row per CDR3 protein. The profile shows around 100,000 distinct CDR3 sequences, just under 6% of them singletons. Sequencing input: memory T cells sorted from blood. The source is a woman between 50 and 59 years old in good health.

This clonotype was recorded at least ten times. The chain is built from TRBV20-1 and TRBJ2-3, with TRBD2 matching 15 bases. Trimming took 6 bases from V and 2 from J; bases not matched to a gene: 15. Germline V gives CDR1 DFQATT, CDR2 SNEGSKA (reference sequence). The CDR3 length is 19 residues. CDR3 coding DNA: TGCAGTGCCAGGAGTCTAGGACTAGCGGGAGGGGGAGACACAGATACGCAGTATTTT. It specifies CSARSLGLAGGGDTDTQYF.

This clonotype was found many times. This chain connects TRBV20-1 to TRBJ2-1, with TRBD2 matching 7 bases. Germline values: CDR1 DFQATT, CDR2 SNEGSKA (reference sequence). V lost 1 base, J lost 2 bases, and 8 bases stayed unmatched. The CDR3 totals 16 residues. Here the CDR3 reads CSARGDEAGPYNEQFF. The CDR3 DNA follows: TGCAGTGCTAGAGGGGACGAAGCGGGACCCTACAATGAGCAGTTCTTC.

This clonotype was detected ten times or more. CDR3 nucleotide sequence: TGCGCCAGCAGCCTGGGCTTGTGGGAGGGCCTCGACGAGCAGTACTTC. Encoded protein: CASSLGLWEGLDEQYF. The chain recombines TRBV5-1 with TRBJ2-7, with 7 bases fitting TRBD2. The junction had 15 bases not matched to a gene; V was cut back by 4 bases and J by 5 bases. Looked up from germline, CDR1 is SGHRS and CDR2 is YFSETQ. The CDR3 runs to 16 residues.

This clonotype was counted ten times or more. The rearrangement uses TRBV29-1 and TRBJ1-1, with TRBD1 matching 10 bases. The CDR3 has 13 residues. With 7 bases clipped from V and 7 bases from J, the junction kept 9 bases outside the gene matches. Germline loops: CDR1 SQVTM, CDR2 ANQGSEA. The CDR3 region has the DNA TGCAGCGCATCCGGGACAGGGGTCATTGAAGCTTTCTTT. It is translated as CSASGTGVIEAFF. The complete variable domain, with remaining parts taken from reference TRBV29-1 and TRBJ1-1, reads SAVISQKPSRDICQRGTSLTIQCQVDSQVTMMFWYRQQPGQSLTLIATANQGSEATYESGFVIDKFPISRPNLTFSTLTVSNMSPEDSSIYLCSASGTGVIEAFFGQGTRLTVV.

This clonotype was observed at least ten times. The gene calls are TRBV10-2 and TRBJ1-1; D call uncertain. This CDR3 region has 11 residues. Trimming removed 6 bases at V and 1 base at J, with 3 bases between. In germline, CDR1 is WSHSY, CDR2 SAAADI. CDR3 DNA sequence: TGCGCCAGCAGAGGGAACACTGAAGCTTTCTTT. This sequence encodes CASRGNTEAFF.

In this sample, this clonotype turned up many times. An end of the junction differs from the germline gene, which may be a read error. V and J are TRBV5-6 and TRBJ2-1; TRBD2 matches at 8 bases. This CDR3 has 11 residues. The V gene's germline CDR1 is SGHDT and CDR2 YYEEEE. DNA for the CDR3: TGTGCCAGCAGCCGGGGGGGGGAGGTGGCCTTC. Residues: CASSRGGEVAF.

In its sample, this clonotype was seen many times. V gene TRBV28 combines with J gene TRBJ2-1; the match to TRBD1 covers 9 bases. This CDR3 region has 15 residues. V was pared by 7 bases and J by 4 bases, with 8 bases of the junction left unmatched. In germline, CDR1 is MDHEN, CDR2 SYDVKM. The CDR3 sequence: CASTPGGQGYNEQFF. The CDR3 nucleotides are TGTGCCAGCACCCCGGGAGGACAGGGGTACAATGAGCAGTTCTTC.

This clonotype was found many times. The chain recombines TRBV6-2 or TRBV6-3 with TRBJ2-1; D is ambiguous. The CDR3 runs to 12 residues. Between the trimmed V and J ends, which lost 5 bases and 2 bases, there was a span of 4 bases. Germline-derived CDR1 and CDR2 are MNHEY and SVGEGT. The CDR3 DNA is TGTGCCAGCAGTCCCCCCTACAATGAGCAGTTCTTC. This encodes CASSPPYNEQFF.

This clonotype has ten or more counts. The chain carries TRBV20-1 and TRBJ1-1; maybe TRBD1 (6 bases). The CDR3 length is 14 residues. Trimming removed 3 bases from V and 5 bases from J, with 16 bases in between. Germline V gene sequence: CDR1 DFQATT, CDR2 SNEGSKA (reference sequence). The CDR3 sequence is CSASQFDRLTEAFF. The CDR3, as DNA: TGCAGTGCTAGTCAATTCGACAGGTTGACTGAAGCTTTCTTT.

J is TRBJ2-1 and V is TRBV6-1, with 9 positions matching TRBD1. J lost 4 bases, V lost 8 bases, and 12 bases had no gene match. Germline V lookup: CDR1 MNHNS, CDR2 SASEGT. The CDR3 runs 16 residues. The CDR3 sequence: CASENTGTGRYNEQFF. The CDR3 region has the DNA TGTGCCAGCGAAAATACCGGGACAGGGAGATACAATGAGCAGTTCTTC.

This clonotype occurred many times. The gene calls are TRBV29-1 and TRBJ2-5; unclear D gene. Germline V gives CDR1 SQVTM, CDR2 ANQGSEA. V lost 2 bases and J lost 3, with 10 bases in between. The CDR3 extends over 13 amino acids. CDR3 in amino acids: CSVEIVSKETQYF. The CDR3 region has the DNA TGCAGCGTTGAAATCGTCAGTAAAGAGACCCAGTACTTC.

This clonotype came up a few times. The V gene is TRBV5-6, the J gene TRBJ1-5; tentatively, D is TRBD1 (6 bases). This CDR3 comprises 13 residues. The germline CDR1 and CDR2 sequences are SGHDT and YYEEEE. V shed 0 bases and J shed 6 bases, with 7 bases lying between them. The CDR3 DNA reads TGTGCCAGCAGCTTGGCCAGGGGTCAGCCCCAGCATTTT. Its translation is CASSLARGQPQHF.

This clonotype was found a few times. This chain links TRBV6-2 or TRBV6-3 with TRBJ1-5; weak D call: TRBD1 (5 bases). Trimming cost V 0 bases and J 0 bases, with 9 bases left between them. Germline V gives CDR1 MNHEY, CDR2 SVGEGT. CDR3 length: 16 residues. The CDR3 DNA follows: TGTGCCAGCAGTTACTCGAGGGGCAGTAGCAATCAGCCCCAGCATTTT. This encodes CASSYSRGSSNQPQHF.

This clonotype was observed many times. The rearrangement joins TRBV13 to TRBJ2-4, with D perhaps assigned TRBD1 or TRBD2 (5 bases each). V gave up 3 bases and J gave up 6 bases, with 9 bases separating them. CDR1 PRHDT and CDR2 FYEKMQ come from the germline V gene (reference sequence). The CDR3 is 13 residues long. As DNA, the CDR3 is TGTGCCAGCAGCTTTCCTGGGACAAACATTCAGTACTTC. Its protein product is CASSFPGTNIQYF. The full variable domain, rest sourced from reference TRBV13 and TRBJ2-4, is AAGVIQSPRHLIKEKRETATLKCYPIPRHDTVYWYQQGPGQDPQFLISFYEKMQSDKGSIPDRFSAQQFSDYHSELNMSSLELGDSALYFCASSFPGTNIQYFGAGTRLSVL.

This clonotype was picked up many times. The V call is TRBV12-3 or TRBV12-4, the J call TRBJ2-2; TRBD2 might be the D (5 bases). The CDR3 covers 13 residues. The V end lost 6 bases, the J end lost 4 bases, and 9 bases lay between the germline ends. The CDR3 is CASRDSRTGELFF. The CDR3 DNA reads TGTGCCAGCAGGGACTCACGCACCGGGGAGCTGTTTTTT.

A remark on this clonotype: This may be a read error, as it is one base from a much larger clone. The V and J genes are TRBV5-1 and TRBJ2-3, with D perhaps being TRBD1 or TRBD2 (5 bases each). V lost 6 bases and J 2 bases, leaving 13 bases between the germline ends. Looked up from germline, CDR1 is SGHRS and CDR2 is YFSETQ. The CDR3 is 14 amino acids. In DNA, the CDR3 is TGCGCCAGCACCAGGGACGGCTCCACAGATACGCAGTATTTT. It codes for CASTRDGSTDTQYF. Using reference TRBV5-1 and TRBJ2-3 for the parts outside the CDR3, the full variable domain is KAGVTQTPRYLIKTRGQQVTLSCSPISGHRSVSWYQQTPGQGLQFLFEYFSETQRNKGNFPGRFSGRQFSNSRSEMNVSTLELGDSALYLCASTRDGSTDTQYFGPGTRLTVL.

This clonotype was detected a few times. The chain uses TRBV10-3 and TRBJ1-2, with 7 positions matching TRBD1. The CDR3 runs to 15 residues. Germline-derived CDR1 and CDR2 are ENHRY and SYGVKD. With 10 bases clipped from V and 0 bases from J, the junction kept 11 bases outside the gene matches. CDR3 sequence: CATATGTLPNYGYTF. CDR3 sequence (DNA): TGTGCCACAGCGACAGGGACTCTTCCTAACTATGGCTACACCTTC.

This clonotype appeared many times. The J gene is TRBJ2-6, the V gene TRBV20-1; 12 bases match TRBD2. CDR3 length: 19 residues. With 2 bases clipped from V and 1 base from J, the junction kept 9 bases outside the gene matches. CDR1 is DFQATT and CDR2 is SNEGSKA in the germline V gene (reference sequence). The CDR3 nucleotides are TGCAGTGCTAGACCGACTAGCGGGAGTCTTGGGTCTGGGGCCAACGTCCTGACTTTC. Translation gives CSARPTSGSLGSGANVLTF.

In its sample, this clonotype was seen many times. The rearrangement links TRBV12-3 or TRBV12-4 to TRBJ2-1; TRBD2 matches 9 bases. The CDR3 covers 15 residues. V trimming: 6 bases; J trimming: 7 bases; junction bases outside the gene matches: 10. The CDR3 sequence is CASSPAGGLGNEQFF. The DNA of the CDR3 is TGTGCCAGCAGCCCAGCGGGAGGTCTTGGGAATGAGCAGTTCTTC.

This clonotype occurred a few times. CDR3 coding DNA: TGTGCCAGCAGGTTATGGACTAGCGCCAGGGATACGCAGTATTTT. This codes for CASRLWTSARDTQYF. J is TRBJ2-3 and V is TRBV7-3; 9 positions match TRBD2. The CDR3 sequence is 15 residues long. Trimming at V came to 6 bases and at J to 6 bases, leaving 10 bases not matched to a gene. The V gene's germline CDR1 is SGHTA and CDR2 FQGTGA.

The sample holds many counts of this clonotype. The chain employs TRBV5-1 and TRBJ1-1, with D perhaps matching TRBD1 (6 bases). The CDR3 spans 13 residues. The germline CDR1 and CDR2 sequences are SGHRS and YFSETQ. Trimming cost V 2 bases and J 7 bases, with 12 bases left between them. The CDR3 nucleotides read TGCGCCAGCAGCTTATCGGGGGCTGGTGAAGCTTTCTTT. This sequence encodes CASSLSGAGEAFF.

This clonotype has at least ten counts. This chain links TRBV12-3 or TRBV12-4 with TRBJ2-3, with D hard to call. CDR3 length equals 12 residues. V lost 3 bases and J 4 bases, leaving 5 bases between the germline ends. In nucleotides, the CDR3 is TGTGCCAGCAGTTTTGGTCCAGATACGCAGTATTTT. It encodes CASSFGPDTQYF.